This T cell receptor (beta chain) is from a study of T cell responses to AZD1222 COVID-19 vaccine. Whole-study context: Second doses at about 4 or about 12 weeks were pooled.

Trimming stripped 7 bases from V and 4 bases from J, with 8 bases between. Germline CDR1 and CDR2: MDHEN and SYDVKM. This CDR3 contains 12 residues. Profiling relied on immunoSEQ multiplex PCR, and the TCRdb table lists in-frame clones only, not all of them. The repertoire holds around 100,000 clones, with 80% to 90% as singletons. This TCR came from an adult in good health. Material: peripheral blood, obtained on day 0 of AZD1222 vaccination. The gene calls are TRBV28 and TRBJ1-5; D remains ambiguous. In DNA, the CDR3 is TGTGCCAGCAACCCCGGGAATCAGCCCCAGCATTTT. Translating it yields CASNPGNQPQHF.